This T cell receptor (beta chain) came from a study of OX40 agonist ivuxolimab in advanced cancers. General study findings and limits: Clonal expansion from baseline to week 6 occurred in both CD4+ and CD8+ T cells.

The CDR3 length is 14 residues. The V and J ends lost 1 base and 4 bases respectively, with 11 bases between them. Germline lookup yields CDR1 SEHNR and CDR2 FQNEAQ (reference sequence). Only in-frame clones appear in the TCRdb table, and some are missing; sequencing was by immunoSEQ multiplex PCR. The table shows approximately 30,000 clones, with roughly 83% occurring only once. In the case of this clone: No antigen is known for it.

This sequence originates from an adult with an advanced solid tumor such as melanoma, head and neck, liver or kidney cancer. The chain recombines TRBV7-9 with TRBJ2-7, with D perhaps matching TRBD1 or TRBD2 (5 bases each). The sequences come from CD4+ or CD8+ T cells sorted from blood, collected in a trial of the OX40 agonist ivuxolimab. DNA of the CDR3: TGTGCCAGCAGCTTAGAGGGGACCGGATACGAGCAGTACTTC. Translation: CASSLEGTGYEQYF. The whole variable domain, filled in from reference TRBV7-9 and TRBJ2-7, reads DTGVSQNPRHKITKRGQNVTFRCDPISEHNRLYWYRQTLGQGPEFLTYFQNEAQLEKSRLLSDRFSAERPKGSFSTLEIQRTEQGDSAMYLCASSLEGTGYEQYFGPGTRLTVT.